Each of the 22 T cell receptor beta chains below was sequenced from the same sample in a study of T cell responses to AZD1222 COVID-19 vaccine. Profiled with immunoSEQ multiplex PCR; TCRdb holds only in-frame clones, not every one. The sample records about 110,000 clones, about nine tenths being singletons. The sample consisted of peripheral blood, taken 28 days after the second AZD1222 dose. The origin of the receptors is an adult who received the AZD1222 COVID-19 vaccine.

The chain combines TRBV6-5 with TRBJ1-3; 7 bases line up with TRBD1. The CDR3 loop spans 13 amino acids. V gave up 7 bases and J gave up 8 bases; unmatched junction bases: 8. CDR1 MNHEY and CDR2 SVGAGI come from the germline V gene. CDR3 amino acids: CASKKTGKDTIYF. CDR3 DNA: TGTGCCAGCAAGAAGACAGGGAAGGACACCATATATTTT.

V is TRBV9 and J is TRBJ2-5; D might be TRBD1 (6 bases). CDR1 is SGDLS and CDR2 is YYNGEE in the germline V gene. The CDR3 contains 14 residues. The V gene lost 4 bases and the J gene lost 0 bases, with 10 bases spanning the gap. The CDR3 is CASSPRQDQETQYF. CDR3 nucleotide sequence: TGTGCCAGCAGCCCTAGACAGGACCAAGAGACCCAGTACTTC.

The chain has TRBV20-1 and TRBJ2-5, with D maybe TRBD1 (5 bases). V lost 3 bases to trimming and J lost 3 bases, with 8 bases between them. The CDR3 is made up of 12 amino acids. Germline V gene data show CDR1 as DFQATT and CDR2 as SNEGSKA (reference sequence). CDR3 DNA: TGCAGTGCTAGTCGCAGGGAAGAGACCCAGTACTTC. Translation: CSASRREETQYF.

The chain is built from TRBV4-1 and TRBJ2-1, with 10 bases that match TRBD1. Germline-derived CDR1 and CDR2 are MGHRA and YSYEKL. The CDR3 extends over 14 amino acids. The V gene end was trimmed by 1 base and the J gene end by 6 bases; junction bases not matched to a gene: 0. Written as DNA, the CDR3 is TGCGCCAGCAGCCAAGGGACAGGGGGCAATGAGCAGTTCTTC. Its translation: CASSQGTGGNEQFF.

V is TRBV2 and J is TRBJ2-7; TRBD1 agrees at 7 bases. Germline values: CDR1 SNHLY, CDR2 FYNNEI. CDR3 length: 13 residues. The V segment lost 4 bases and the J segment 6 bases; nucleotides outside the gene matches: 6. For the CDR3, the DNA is TGTGCCAGCAGTGGGACAGGTCGGGGCGAGCAGTACTTC. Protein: CASSGTGRGEQYF.

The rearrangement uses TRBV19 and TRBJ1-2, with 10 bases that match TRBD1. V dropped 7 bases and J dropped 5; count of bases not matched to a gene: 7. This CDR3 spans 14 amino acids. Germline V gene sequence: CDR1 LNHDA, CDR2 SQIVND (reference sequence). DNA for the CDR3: TGTGCCAGTACCCCGGGACAGGGGAGGTATGGCTACACCTTC. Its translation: CASTPGQGRYGYTF.

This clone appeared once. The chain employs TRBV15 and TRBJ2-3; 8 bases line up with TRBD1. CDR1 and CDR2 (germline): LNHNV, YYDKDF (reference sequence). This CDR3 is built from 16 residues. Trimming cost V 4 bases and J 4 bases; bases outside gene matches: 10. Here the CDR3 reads CATSTTGTGVSDTQYF. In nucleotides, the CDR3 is TGTGCCACCAGCACGACCGGGACAGGTGTTTCAGATACGCAGTATTTT.

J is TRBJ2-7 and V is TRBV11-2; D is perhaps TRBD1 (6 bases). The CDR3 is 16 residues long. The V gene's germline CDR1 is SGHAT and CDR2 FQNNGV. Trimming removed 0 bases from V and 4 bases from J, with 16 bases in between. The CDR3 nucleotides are TGTGCCAGCAGCTTAGATCCAGCTAGCCAGGGGTACGAGCAGTACTTC. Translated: CASSLDPASQGYEQYF.

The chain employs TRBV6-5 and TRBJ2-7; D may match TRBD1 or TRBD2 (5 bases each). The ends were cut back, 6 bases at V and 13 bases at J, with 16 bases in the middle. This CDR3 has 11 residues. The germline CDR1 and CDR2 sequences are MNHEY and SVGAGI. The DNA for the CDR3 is TGTGCCAGCAGGGAGGATCTGGGACCTTACTTC. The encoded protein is CASREDLGPYF.

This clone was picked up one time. DNA of the CDR3: TGTGCCAGCAGTTTAACAAGGGATGCAAACTATGGCTACACCTTC. It translates to CASSLTRDANYGYTF. The rearrangement joins TRBV6-5 to TRBJ1-2; no definite D call. In germline, CDR1 is MNHEY, CDR2 SVGAGI. This CDR3 comprises 15 residues. Trimming removed 4 bases at V and 2 bases at J, with 14 bases between.

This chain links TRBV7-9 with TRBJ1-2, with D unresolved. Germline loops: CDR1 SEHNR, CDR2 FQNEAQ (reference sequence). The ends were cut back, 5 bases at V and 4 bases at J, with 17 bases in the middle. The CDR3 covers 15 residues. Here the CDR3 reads CASSPPVGIIYGYTF. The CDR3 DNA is TGTGCCAGCAGCCCTCCCGTCGGCATTATCTATGGCTACACCTTC.

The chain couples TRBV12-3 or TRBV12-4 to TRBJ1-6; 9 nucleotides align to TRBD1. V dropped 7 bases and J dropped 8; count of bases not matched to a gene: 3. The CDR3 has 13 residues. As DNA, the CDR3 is TGTGCCAGCACAAGACAGGGGGATTCACCCCTCCACTTT. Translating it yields CASTRQGDSPLHF.

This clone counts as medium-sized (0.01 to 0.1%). CDR3 in amino acids: CASSLVGGRATEQFF. As DNA, the CDR3 is TGTGCCAGCAGCTTAGTTGGCGGGAGGGCCACTGAGCAGTTCTTC. This chain connects TRBV7-9 to TRBJ2-1, with 9 bases that match TRBD2. The CDR3 has 15 amino acids. CDR1 SEHNR and CDR2 FQNEAQ come from the germline V gene (reference sequence). V trimming: 1 base; J trimming: 9 bases; junction bases outside the gene matches: 7.

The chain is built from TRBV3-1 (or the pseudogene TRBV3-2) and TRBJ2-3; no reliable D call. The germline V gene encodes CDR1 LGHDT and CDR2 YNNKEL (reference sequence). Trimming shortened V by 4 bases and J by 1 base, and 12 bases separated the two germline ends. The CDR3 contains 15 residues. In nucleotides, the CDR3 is TGTGCCAGCAGCCCCCCCGTTGCGGGCACAGATACGCAGTATTTT. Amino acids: CASSPPVAGTDTQYF.

CDR3 sequence (DNA): TGTGCCAGCAGTCGGTCCCGGCTTCGCAGTTCCTACGAGCAGTACTTC. Protein sequence: CASSRSRLRSSYEQYF. The chain combines TRBV6-2 or TRBV6-3 with TRBJ2-7, with unresolved D. Deletions cut 5 bases from V and 1 base from J, with 18 bases between. CDR1 and CDR2 (germline): MNHEY, SVGEGT. The CDR3 spans 16 residues.

The CDR3 sequence is CAISQPDRHNSPLHF. The CDR3 coding sequence is TGTGCCATCAGTCAGCCAGACAGACATAATTCACCCCTCCACTTT. V and J are TRBV10-3 and TRBJ1-6, with TRBD1 as a possible D gene (5 bases). The V gene lost 5 bases and the J gene lost 5 bases, with 13 bases spanning the gap. CDR1 and CDR2 from the germline V gene are ENHRY and SYGVKD. The CDR3 is made up of 15 amino acids.

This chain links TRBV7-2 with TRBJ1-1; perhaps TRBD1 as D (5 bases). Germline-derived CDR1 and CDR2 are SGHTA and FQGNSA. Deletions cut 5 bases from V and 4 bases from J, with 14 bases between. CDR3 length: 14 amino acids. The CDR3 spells CASSAPFRATEAFF. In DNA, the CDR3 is TGTGCCAGCAGCGCCCCCTTCAGGGCCACTGAAGCTTTCTTT.

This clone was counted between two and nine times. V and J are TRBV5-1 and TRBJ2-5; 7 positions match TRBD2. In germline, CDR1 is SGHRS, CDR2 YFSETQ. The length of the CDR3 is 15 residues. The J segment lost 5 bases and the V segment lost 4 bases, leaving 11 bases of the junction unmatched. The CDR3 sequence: CASSPGGTPGETQYF. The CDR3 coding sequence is TGCGCCAGCAGCCCCGGGGGGACCCCGGGGGAGACCCAGTACTTC.

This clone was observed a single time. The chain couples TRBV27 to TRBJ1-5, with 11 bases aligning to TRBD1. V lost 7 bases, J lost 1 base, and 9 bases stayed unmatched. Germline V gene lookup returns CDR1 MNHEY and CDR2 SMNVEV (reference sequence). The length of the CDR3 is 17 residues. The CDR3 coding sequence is TGTGCCAGCACCCCGATTTGGACAGGGGGCAGCAATCAGCCCCAGCATTTT. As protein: CASTPIWTGGSNQPQHF.

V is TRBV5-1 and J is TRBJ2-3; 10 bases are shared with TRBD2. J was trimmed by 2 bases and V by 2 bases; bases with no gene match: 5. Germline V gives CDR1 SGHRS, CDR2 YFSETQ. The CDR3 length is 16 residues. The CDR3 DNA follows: TGCGCCAGCAGCTTAAGGACTAGCGGCAACACAGATACGCAGTATTTT. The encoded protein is CASSLRTSGNTDTQYF.

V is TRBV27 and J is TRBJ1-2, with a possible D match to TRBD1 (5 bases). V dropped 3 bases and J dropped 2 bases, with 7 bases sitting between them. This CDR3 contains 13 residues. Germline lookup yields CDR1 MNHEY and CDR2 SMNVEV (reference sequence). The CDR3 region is CASSLAGNYGYTF. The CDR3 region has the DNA TGTGCCAGCAGTTTGGCAGGGAACTATGGCTACACCTTC.

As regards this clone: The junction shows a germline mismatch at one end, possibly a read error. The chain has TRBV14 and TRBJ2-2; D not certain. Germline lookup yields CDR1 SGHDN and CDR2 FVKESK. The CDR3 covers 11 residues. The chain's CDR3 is CASSHTGELFF. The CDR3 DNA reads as TGTGCCAGCAGCCACACGGGGGAGCTGTTTTTT.